Below are 23 T cell receptor beta chains sequenced from a single sample in a study of control samples from healthy donors and cancer patients. TCRdb's copy holds only in-frame clones and misses some; the assay was immunoSEQ multiplex PCR. The table has around 75,000 clones, roughly 92% seen once. Sequencing was done on a sample of blood. All receptors derive from a woman aged 55-69 years in good health.

The chain recombines TRBV28 with TRBJ2-5, with TRBD2 matching over 8 bases. Germline V gene lookup returns CDR1 MDHEN and CDR2 SYDVKM. The CDR3 consists of 14 residues. The V and J ends lost 8 bases and 7 bases, in that order; junction bases with no gene match: 12. The CDR3 coding sequence is TGTGCCAGCCGATCTAGCGGGCAGGGCGGGACCCAGTACTTC. Translated, it gives CASRSSGQGGTQYF. The whole variable domain, remainder taken from reference TRBV28 and TRBJ2-5, is DVKVTQSSRYLVKRTGEKVFLECVQDMDHENMFWYRQDPGLGLRLIYFSYDVKMKEKGDIPEGYSVSREKKERFSLILESASTNQTSMYLCASRSSGQGGTQYFGPGTRLLVL.

The chain carries TRBV2 and TRBJ2-3; no clear D. Trimming took 6 bases from V and 6 from J, leaving 13 bases between them. There are 13 residues in the CDR3. CDR1 and CDR2 (germline): SNHLY, FYNNEI. CDR3 in amino acids: CASSPYRTDTQYF. CDR3 bases: TGTGCCAGCAGCCCCTACAGAACGGATACGCAGTATTTT. The variable domain in full, with the rest retrieved from reference TRBV2 and TRBJ2-3, is EPEVTQTPSHQVTQMGQEVILRCVPISNHLYFYWYRQILGQKVEFLVSFYNNEISEKSEIFDDQFSVERPDGSNFTLKIRSTKLEDSAMYFCASSPYRTDTQYFGPGTRLTVL.

The V and J genes are TRBV12-3 or TRBV12-4 and TRBJ1-4, with unresolved D. This CDR3 region has 11 residues. Trimming shortened V by 3 bases and J by 7 bases, and 3 bases separated the two germline ends. The CDR3 region has the DNA TGTGCCAGCAGTTTTCGTGAAAAACTGTTTTTT. Protein sequence: CASSFREKLFF.

In DNA form, the CDR3 reads TGTGCCTGGACCCGGGACAGCTCCTACAATGAGCAGTTCTTC. Residues: CAWTRDSSYNEQFF. The chain employs TRBV30 and TRBJ2-1, with TRBD1 matching 7 bases. V shed 4 bases and J 0 bases; nucleotides not matched to a gene: 3. The CDR3 runs 14 residues. Germline V CDR1 and CDR2: GTSNPN, SVGIG (reference sequence).

This clone was observed once. This chain joins TRBV5-1 and TRBJ2-7; the D gene is possibly TRBD2 (6 bases). The germline V gene has CDR1 SGHRS and CDR2 YFSETQ. Trimming cost V 0 bases and J 12 bases, with 16 bases left between them. The CDR3 contains 13 residues. CDR3 coding DNA: TGCGCCAGCAGCTTGGTTCCTTTAGCGGAGGGGTACTTC. Its translation: CASSLVPLAEGYF.

This chain uses TRBV28 with TRBJ2-5; D gene uncertain. Trimming left V 5 bases short and J 6 bases short, with 13 bases between. The CDR3 consists of 13 residues. Germline CDR1 is MDHEN and CDR2 is SYDVKM. The chain's CDR3 is CASSLLIRQTQYF. CDR3 nucleotide sequence: TGTGCCAGCAGTCTACTCATCAGGCAGACCCAGTACTTC.

V gene TRBV7-3 combines with J gene TRBJ2-7; D ambiguous. CDR3 length: 14 residues. V lost 2 bases, J lost 2 bases, and 10 bases lay in between. Germline V lookup: CDR1 SGHTA, CDR2 FQGTGA. CDR3 DNA: TGTGCCAGCAGCTTATTAGCCGCCCCCTACGAGCAGTACTTC. Protein product: CASSLLAAPYEQYF.

This chain uses TRBV28 with TRBJ2-7; 8 positions match TRBD1. CDR3 size: 15 residues. Germline V lookup: CDR1 MDHEN, CDR2 SYDVKM. V gave up 5 bases and J gave up 2 bases; unmatched junction bases: 8. The CDR3 region has the DNA TGTGCCAGCAGTCGTGGACAGGGCAGCACCTACGAGCAGTACTTC. Protein product: CASSRGQGSTYEQYF.

The gene calls are TRBV5-1 and TRBJ1-1, with a tentative D call TRBD1 (5 bases). Trimming pared 0 bases from V and 6 bases from J, leaving 12 bases between. CDR1 is SGHRS and CDR2 is YFSETQ in the germline V gene. This CDR3 contains 14 residues. The CDR3 reads CASSLAVRAPEAFF. DNA of the CDR3: TGCGCCAGCAGCTTGGCAGTCAGGGCCCCTGAAGCTTTCTTT.

The V call is TRBV5-1, the J call TRBJ2-1; 10 bases map to TRBD2. Germline assignment: CDR1 SGHRS and CDR2 YFSETQ. J was trimmed by 8 bases and V by 0 bases; bases with no gene match: 11. The CDR3 spans 17 residues. For the CDR3, the DNA is TGCGCCAGCAGCTTGGTTCCAGCGGGAGGGCCTAAAGATGAGCAGTTCTTC. This codes for CASSLVPAGGPKDEQFF.

The rearrangement joins TRBV28 to TRBJ2-3; D is uncertain. V dropped 3 bases and J dropped 6 bases, with 4 bases sitting between them. The CDR3 has 11 amino acids. From germline, CDR1 is MDHEN and CDR2 SYDVKM. CDR3 amino acids: CASSLEDTQYF. The CDR3, as DNA: TGTGCCAGCAGTTTGGAGGATACGCAGTATTTT.

This rearrangement joins TRBV7-2 to TRBJ1-1; tentative D call: TRBD1 (5 bases). Germline CDR1 reads SGHTA; CDR2 reads FQGNSA. V gave up 1 base and J gave up 1 base, with 7 bases separating them. The CDR3 totals 14 residues. The CDR3 bases are TGTGCCAGCAGCTTAGTGGGGGGGAACACTGAAGCTTTCTTT. It encodes CASSLVGGNTEAFF.

V usage is TRBV7-2 and J usage is TRBJ2-7, with no clear D. V was shortened by 4 bases and J by 2 bases, with 12 bases between the two germline ends. This CDR3 has 14 amino acids. CDR1 and CDR2 from the germline V gene are SGHTA and FQGNSA. The CDR3 sequence: CASSWTTFPYEQYF. CDR3 DNA sequence: TGTGCCAGCAGCTGGACCACCTTTCCCTACGAGCAGTACTTC.

The CDR3 nucleotides are TGTGCCAGCAGGGGAATCTCCTACAATGAGCAGTTCTTC. This sequence encodes CASRGISYNEQFF. The chain joins TRBV27 to TRBJ2-1; unclear D gene. CDR3 length: 13 residues. Trimming cost V 6 bases and J 0 bases, with 6 bases left between them. Germline V gene sequence: CDR1 MNHEY, CDR2 SMNVEV (reference sequence).

The rearrangement links TRBV16 to TRBJ1-1; D is ambiguous. The germline V and J ends were trimmed by 5 bases and 1 base, with 14 bases remaining between them. In germline, CDR1 is KGHSY, CDR2 FQNENV. This CDR3 comprises 15 residues. The CDR3 DNA follows: TGTGCCAGCAGCGCGTGGAGGCGGGGGAACACTGAAGCTTTCTTT. This encodes CASSAWRRGNTEAFF.

The rearrangement joins TRBV7-3 to TRBJ2-7, with a weak D call TRBD1 (6 bases). This CDR3 is 14 amino acids long. Germline CDR1 is SGHTA and CDR2 is FQGTGA. V shed 2 bases and J shed 5 bases, with 13 bases lying between them. CDR3 coding DNA: TGTGCCAGCAGCTTAGGGGGACCAGGGGACGAGCAGTACTTC. Residues: CASSLGGPGDEQYF.

The chain has TRBV29-1 and TRBJ2-7; 7 bases are shared with TRBD1. The germline V gene has CDR1 SQVTM and CDR2 ANQGSEA. J gave up 3 bases and V 1 base, and 6 bases lay outside the gene matches. This CDR3 is built from 14 residues. In DNA form, the CDR3 reads TGCAGCGTTGAAGGGGGGACAGCGAACTACGAGCAGTACTTC. Protein: CSVEGGTANYEQYF.

A single count supports this clone. The V and J genes are TRBV7-2 and TRBJ2-7; 9 nucleotides line up with TRBD2. J was trimmed by 4 bases and V by 5 bases; bases with no gene match: 9. The CDR3 has 15 residues. Germline V CDR1 and CDR2: SGHTA, FQGNSA. CDR3 nucleotide sequence: TGTGCCAGCAGCCTAGGACTAGCGAGAATATACGAGCAGTACTTC. Its protein product is CASSLGLARIYEQYF.

The rearrangement uses TRBV14 and TRBJ1-1; D is ambiguous. CDR3 length: 13 amino acids. Germline-derived CDR1 and CDR2 are SGHDN and FVKESK. The V and J ends lost 5 bases and 1 base respectively, with 8 bases between them. The CDR3, as DNA: TGTGCCAGCAGCTCGCAAAGGAACACTGAAGCTTTCTTT. Its translation: CASSSQRNTEAFF.

This chain uses TRBV12-1 with TRBJ2-3; no check of the table's D call, TRBD2, against the DNA was made. TRBV12-1 is termed a pseudogene. The CDR3 runs to 17 residues. CDR3 nucleotide sequence: TGTGCCAGCAGCCCTCAGCGGGAGGGTTTGGTAACAGATACGCAGTATTTT. As protein: CASSPQREGLVTDTQYF.

V usage is TRBV27 and J usage is TRBJ1-6; 8 nucleotides align to TRBD1. The CDR3 covers 14 residues. The V gene end was trimmed by 6 bases and the J gene end by 6 bases; junction bases not matched to a gene: 4. Germline-derived CDR1 and CDR2 are MNHEY and SMNVEV (reference sequence). CDR3 bases: TGTGCCAGCAGGGCAGGGGGCGGTAATTCACCCCTCCACTTT. Protein product: CASRAGGGNSPLHF.

This clone has more than one count but fewer than ten. The chain employs TRBV5-1 and TRBJ1-2, with 7 nucleotides matching TRBD1. V trimming: 2 bases; J trimming: 5 bases; junction bases outside the gene matches: 6. Germline V gene sequence: CDR1 SGHRS, CDR2 YFSETQ. This CDR3 spans 14 amino acids. CDR3 in DNA: TGCGCCAGCAGCTTTCAGGGGGGGCAGTATGGCTACACCTTC. Translating it yields CASSFQGGQYGYTF.

V is TRBV14 and J is TRBJ2-7; tentative D call: TRBD1 (5 bases). V gave up 1 base and J gave up 2 bases, with 9 bases separating them. Germline V gene lookup returns CDR1 SGHDN and CDR2 FVKESK. The CDR3 runs to 14 residues. CDR3 coding DNA: TGTGCCAGCAGCCAAGTCACAGGTCCCTACGAGCAGTACTTC. Its protein product is CASSQVTGPYEQYF. Combining the CDR3 with reference TRBV14 and TRBJ2-7 gives the whole variable domain EAGVTQFPSHSVIEKGQTVTLRCDPISGHDNLYWYRRVMGKEIKFLLHFVKESKQDESGMPNNRFLAERTGGTYSTLKVQPAELEDSGVYFCASSQVTGPYEQYFGPGTRLTVT.